This entry lists 32 T cell receptor beta chains sequenced from one sample in a study of blood T cell repertoires in COVID-19. Profiled with immunoSEQ multiplex PCR; TCRdb holds only in-frame clones, not every one. The sample holds 310,000 or so clones, 80% to 95% seen once. Sequenced sample: PBMCs or T cells enriched from blood (not recorded which). These receptors were taken from a woman in her thirties who had recovered from COVID-19.

The chain carries TRBV27 and TRBJ2-3, with 8 bases aligning to TRBD1. CDR1 is MNHEY and CDR2 is SMNVEV in the germline V gene (reference sequence). Germline trimming cut 4 bases from V and 4 bases from J; bases unmatched to any gene: 16. The CDR3 extends over 18 amino acids. CDR3 sequence: CASSSYSGGVISADTQYF. The CDR3 coding sequence is TGTGCCAGCAGTTCTTATTCAGGGGGCGTAATCTCTGCAGATACGCAGTATTTT.

V and J are TRBV18 and TRBJ1-1, with D hard to call. V lost 6 bases to trimming and J lost 4 bases, with 9 bases between them. CDR3 length equals 12 residues. CDR1 and CDR2 from the germline V gene are KGHSH and LQKENI. Here the CDR3 DNA reads TGTGCCAGCTCCCGCGGGTTCACTGAAGCTTTCTTT. Protein: CASSRGFTEAFF.

This chain's CDR3 is CASSLAGGQETQYF. CDR3 coding DNA: TGTGCCAGCAGCCTTGCAGGGGGCCAAGAGACCCAGTACTTC. This rearrangement joins TRBV3-1 (or the pseudogene TRBV3-2) to TRBJ2-5; the match to TRBD1 covers 7 bases. Germline CDR1 and CDR2: LGHDT and YNNKEL (reference sequence). The V gene end was trimmed by 4 bases and the J gene end by 1 base; junction bases not matched to a gene: 3. The CDR3 is 14 residues long.

Regarding this clone: Additional DNA sequences in this sample encode the identical CDR3. The genes are TRBV11-1 and TRBJ2-7, with 11 positions matching TRBD2. This CDR3 spans 15 amino acids. The ends lost 1 base at V and 1 base at J; junction bases unmatched: 0. Germline assignment: CDR1 SGHAT and CDR2 FQDESV (reference sequence). The CDR3, as DNA: TGTGCCAGCAGCTTAGGGACTAGCGGGTCCTACGAGCAGTACTTC. Translated, it gives CASSLGTSGSYEQYF.

The genes are TRBV7-3 and TRBJ2-1; 9 bases fit TRBD2. The ends lost 5 bases at V and 4 bases at J; junction bases unmatched: 6. Germline V gene lookup returns CDR1 SGHTA and CDR2 FQGTGA. This CDR3 has 15 residues. DNA for the CDR3: TGTGCCAGCAGCATGACTAGCGGACCGTACAATGAGCAGTTCTTC. The encoded protein is CASSMTSGPYNEQFF.

CDR3 nucleotide sequence: TGCGCCAGCAGCCAAGATATCGCTCAGAATTACGAGCAGTACTTC. It encodes CASSQDIAQNYEQYF. The chain is built from TRBV4-1 and TRBJ2-7; no reliable D call. Trimming removed 0 bases at V and 4 bases at J, with 13 bases between. The CDR3 contains 15 residues. CDR1 and CDR2 (germline): MGHRA, YSYEKL.

V and J are TRBV5-6 and TRBJ2-1; 7 bases line up with TRBD1. CDR1 is SGHDT and CDR2 is YYEEEE in the germline V gene. This CDR3 has 16 residues. The V gene end was trimmed by 4 bases and the J gene end by 0 bases; junction bases not matched to a gene: 7. The chain's CDR3 is CASSAQGYRSYNEQFF. Written as DNA, the CDR3 is TGTGCCAGCAGCGCACAGGGGTATCGCTCCTACAATGAGCAGTTCTTC.

This chain links TRBV7-2 with TRBJ1-3; 7 positions match TRBD1. J lost 3 bases, V lost 1 base, and 6 bases had no gene match. This CDR3 is built from 16 residues. Per the germline V gene, CDR1 is SGHTA and CDR2 is FQGNSA. The CDR3 DNA sequence: TGTGCCAGCAGCTTAGTAGCACAGGGGTATGGAAACACCATATATTTT. Its translation is CASSLVAQGYGNTIYF.

The chain carries TRBV6-5 and TRBJ2-3; 11 bases are a match to TRBD2. Germline V gives CDR1 MNHEY, CDR2 SVGAGI. The V and J ends lost 5 bases and 1 base, in that order; junction bases with no gene match: 2. The CDR3 is 15 residues long. The CDR3 reads CASSILAGGTDTQYF. The CDR3 DNA reads as TGTGCCAGCAGTATACTAGCGGGAGGCACAGATACGCAGTATTTT.

The chain uses TRBV6-2 or TRBV6-3 and TRBJ1-5; unclear D gene. The CDR3 contains 16 residues. The V end was cut by 0 bases, the J end by 7 bases, with 16 bases between. The germline V gene has CDR1 MNHEY and CDR2 SVGEGT. The CDR3 protein is CASSYSVGGYGQPQHF. The CDR3 coding sequence is TGTGCCAGCAGTTACTCGGTTGGCGGATACGGGCAGCCCCAGCATTTT.

The rearrangement joins TRBV6-2 or TRBV6-3 to TRBJ1-2; D gene uncertain. CDR1 MNHEY and CDR2 SVGEGT come from the germline V gene. The length of the CDR3 is 14 residues. Between the trimmed V and J ends, which lost 6 bases and 2 bases, there was a span of 13 bases. The CDR3 nucleotides are TGTGCCAGCAGCAGCCCCCCTAGCAACTATGGCTACACCTTC. Translation gives CASSSPPSNYGYTF.

A single count supports this clone. The CDR3: CASSYSLDSPNTGELFF. The DNA of the CDR3 is TGTGCCAGCAGTTACTCACTTGACAGCCCGAACACCGGGGAGCTGTTTTTT. The genes are TRBV6-2 or TRBV6-3 and TRBJ2-2; maybe TRBD1 (5 bases). The V gene lost 0 bases and the J gene lost 0 bases, with 11 bases spanning the gap. This CDR3 has 17 residues. Germline V lookup: CDR1 MNHEY, CDR2 SVGEGT.

This chain connects TRBV10-3 to TRBJ2-7; 10 bases map to TRBD2. The V gene's germline CDR1 is ENHRY and CDR2 SYGVKD. V was clipped by 3 bases and J by 3 bases; unmatched bases: 5. There are 15 residues in the CDR3. The CDR3 spells CAISESSGSIYEQYF. CDR3 DNA: TGTGCCATCAGTGAATCTAGCGGGAGCATCTACGAGCAGTACTTC.

This clone was seen just once. The chain uses TRBV28 and TRBJ1-6, with 9 bases matching TRBD1. This CDR3 spans 16 amino acids. CDR1 is MDHEN, CDR2 SYDVKM, per germline. The junction had 10 bases not matched to a gene; V was cut back by 7 bases and J by 6 bases. CDR3 nucleotide sequence: TGTGCCAGCAACCTGGGACAGGGCGGTGGTAATTCACCCCTCCACTTT. Protein product: CASNLGQGGGNSPLHF. The full variable domain, completed using reference TRBV28 and TRBJ1-6, is DVKVTQSSRYLVKRTGEKVFLECVQDMDHENMFWYRQDPGLGLRLIYFSYDVKMKEKGDIPEGYSVSREKKERFSLILESASTNQTSMYLCASNLGQGGGNSPLHFGNGTRLTVT.

V usage is TRBV27 and J usage is TRBJ2-3; 12 nucleotides line up with TRBD2. Germline CDR1 reads MNHEY; CDR2 reads SMNVEV (reference sequence). CDR3 length: 16 amino acids. V gave up 2 bases and J gave up 3 bases; unmatched junction bases: 3. CDR3 sequence reads: CASSLVGTSGTDTQYF. The DNA of the CDR3 is TGTGCCAGCAGTTTAGTTGGGACTAGCGGGACAGATACGCAGTATTTT.

This chain joins TRBV4-3 and TRBJ1-5, with D possibly being TRBD1 (6 bases). CDR3 length: 15 amino acids. Germline CDR1 LGHNA, CDR2 YSLEER. Trimming took 1 base from V and 2 from J, leaving 9 bases between them. The CDR3 protein is CASSQGAGGNQPQHF. CDR3 DNA sequence: TGCGCCAGCAGCCAAGGCGCAGGGGGCAATCAGCCCCAGCATTTT.

The rearrangement uses TRBV5-1 and TRBJ2-1, with 10 positions matching TRBD2. Per germline, CDR1 SGHRS and CDR2 YFSETQ. The CDR3 runs 16 residues. V lost 3 bases and J lost 1; bases outside the gene matches: 4. The CDR3 DNA sequence: TGCGCCAGCAGCTCCGTACTAGCGGGGTCCTACAATGAGCAGTTCTTC. The encoded protein is CASSSVLAGSYNEQFF.

This clone was picked up a small number of times. This sequence joins TRBV10-1 and TRBJ2-2, with a possible D match to TRBD2 (6 bases). Trimming pared 4 bases from V and 4 bases from J, leaving 13 bases between. The CDR3 consists of 15 residues. The V gene's germline CDR1 is WNHNN and CDR2 SYGVQD (reference sequence). The CDR3 bases are TGCGCCAGCAGTGTTGGAGGGGTGGGCACCGGGGAGCTGTTTTTT. It encodes CASSVGGVGTGELFF.

The chain employs TRBV6-5 and TRBJ1-2; D unresolved. Germline-derived CDR1 and CDR2 are MNHEY and SVGAGI. The V end was cut by 8 bases, the J end by 4 bases, with 17 bases between. The CDR3 runs 14 residues. Written as DNA, the CDR3 is TGTGCCAGCGTACGGAATGACACCCTCTATGGCTACACCTTC. Its protein product is CASVRNDTLYGYTF.

The chain uses TRBV12-5 and TRBJ2-1; no reliable D call. Per the germline V gene, CDR1 is LGHNT and CDR2 is FRNRAP. The CDR3 spans 13 residues. Between the trimmed V and J ends, which lost 1 base and 7 bases, there was a span of 8 bases. CDR3 amino acids: CASGLGALNEQFF. The CDR3 bases are TGTGCTAGTGGTTTGGGGGCTTTAAATGAGCAGTTCTTC. Combining the CDR3 with reference TRBV12-5 and TRBJ2-1 gives the whole variable domain DARVTQTPRHKVTEMGQEVTMRCQPILGHNTVFWYRQTMMQGLELLAYFRNRAPLDDSGMPKDRFSAEMPDATLATLKIQPSEPRDSAVYFCASGLGALNEQFFGPGTRLTVL.

This clone was seen just once. The chain has TRBV7-3 and TRBJ2-2, with a weak D call TRBD1 (6 bases). Trimming cost V 1 base and J 3 bases, with 9 bases left between them. CDR1 and CDR2 from the germline V gene are SGHTA and FQGTGA. CDR3 length: 15 amino acids. The chain's CDR3 is CASSLNGQYTGELFF. The CDR3 bases are TGTGCCAGCAGCTTAAACGGACAGTACACCGGGGAGCTGTTTTTT.

This rearrangement joins TRBV9 to TRBJ1-1; 10 bases are a match to TRBD1. CDR1 is SGDLS, CDR2 YYNGEE, per germline. The J segment lost 1 base and the V segment lost 0 bases, leaving 3 bases of the junction unmatched. The CDR3 runs 16 residues. Here the CDR3 reads CASSVGTGGTNTEAFF. The CDR3 DNA reads as TGTGCCAGCAGCGTAGGGACAGGGGGGACGAACACTGAAGCTTTCTTT.

The chain combines TRBV15 with TRBJ2-5, with 8 nucleotides matching TRBD2. The CDR3 totals 15 residues. Germline values: CDR1 LNHNV, CDR2 YYDKDF (reference sequence). V was pared by 5 bases and J by 5 bases, with 10 bases of the junction left unmatched. CDR3 sequence: CATSGRAGVIETQYF. The DNA for the CDR3 is TGTGCCACCAGCGGAAGAGCGGGAGTGATTGAGACCCAGTACTTC.

The gene calls are TRBV5-1 and TRBJ2-3; 12 positions match TRBD2. The trim removed 0 bases at V and 0 bases at J, leaving 2 bases unmatched. In germline, CDR1 is SGHRS, CDR2 YFSETQ. The CDR3 is 17 amino acids. The CDR3 reads CASSLVGTSGSTDTQYF. Written as DNA, the CDR3 is TGCGCCAGCAGCTTGGTCGGGACTAGCGGGAGCACAGATACGCAGTATTTT.

The chain is built from TRBV30 and TRBJ2-3, with D uncertain. V was shortened by 2 bases and J by 2 bases, with 11 bases between the two germline ends. The CDR3 extends over 14 amino acids. From germline, CDR1 is GTSNPN and CDR2 SVGIG (reference sequence). CDR3 protein: CAWSSGLHTDTQYF. CDR3 bases: TGTGCCTGGAGTAGTGGTTTACACACAGATACGCAGTATTTT.

The rearrangement joins TRBV6-2 or TRBV6-3 to TRBJ1-2, with TRBD1 matching 9 bases. With 0 bases clipped from V and 1 base from J, the junction kept 3 bases outside the gene matches. Germline values: CDR1 MNHEY, CDR2 SVGEGT. This CDR3 comprises 16 residues. The CDR3 reads CASSYSMDRGNYGYTF. CDR3 nucleotides: TGTGCCAGCAGTTACTCGATGGACAGGGGTAACTATGGCTACACCTTC.

The chain employs TRBV5-4 and TRBJ2-1, with 11 bases identical to TRBD2. Germline CDR1 reads SGHNT; CDR2 reads YYREEE (reference sequence). V lost 1 base and J lost 5; bases outside the gene matches: 2. This CDR3 spans 15 amino acids. Here the CDR3 DNA reads TGTGCCAGCAGCTTGACTAGCGGGAGCCACAATGAGCAGTTCTTC. Its translation: CASSLTSGSHNEQFF.

CDR3 in DNA: TGCGCCAGCAGCAAGACAGGGCCGAGAGACACCATATATTTT. This translates into CASSKTGPRDTIYF. The gene calls are TRBV5-1 and TRBJ1-3, with 7 bases aligning to TRBD1. The V segment lost 4 bases and the J segment 8 bases; nucleotides outside the gene matches: 9. The CDR3 consists of 14 residues. Per germline, CDR1 SGHRS and CDR2 YFSETQ.

J is TRBJ1-3 and V is TRBV6-5; D perhaps matches TRBD1 (6 bases). V lost 2 bases and J 4 bases, leaving 15 bases between the germline ends. The CDR3 is made up of 16 amino acids. CDR1 and CDR2 (germline): MNHEY, SVGAGI. CDR3 sequence: CASSYGPGVGGNTIYF. As DNA, the CDR3 is TGTGCCAGCAGTTACGGTCCAGGGGTTGGAGGAAACACCATATATTTT.

This rearrangement joins TRBV4-2 to TRBJ2-2; tentative D call: TRBD1 (5 bases). The CDR3 length is 15 residues. V dropped 5 bases and J dropped 8 bases, with 18 bases sitting between them. CDR1 and CDR2 from the germline V gene are LGHNA and YNFKEQ. CDR3 sequence: CASSLSTGSPGELFF. The CDR3 DNA reads TGTGCCAGCAGCTTAAGTACAGGCAGCCCGGGGGAGCTGTTTTTT.

The chain recombines TRBV28 with TRBJ2-5; no definite D call. The length of the CDR3 is 13 residues. V shed 5 bases and J shed 2 bases, with 9 bases lying between them. The germline gives CDR1 MDHEN, CDR2 SYDVKM. CDR3: CASSRTVQETQYF. As DNA, the CDR3 is TGTGCCAGCAGTAGAACGGTACAAGAGACCCAGTACTTC.

The chain couples TRBV10-3 to TRBJ2-1, with TRBD2 matching over 10 bases. Trimming cost V 6 bases and J 5 bases; bases outside gene matches: 10. This CDR3 has 16 residues. Germline CDR1 reads ENHRY; CDR2 reads SYGVKD. The CDR3: CAISLSAGGGHNEQFF. As DNA, the CDR3 is TGTGCCATCAGCTTATCAGCGGGAGGGGGCCACAATGAGCAGTTCTTC.